The clone carrying this T cell receptor (beta chain) was observed a single time. As yet, its antigen is unknown. The source of the sample is a study of cytomegalovirus exposure and HLA in healthy donors. Germline V gene lookup returns CDR1 SQVTM and CDR2 ANQGSEA. The CDR3 runs to 14 residues. Trimming cost V 4 bases and J 0 bases; bases outside gene matches: 3. 60 Vbeta and 13 Jbeta primers were used in PCR. Original handling: The count from a later analysis was 60 million to 85 million unique TCR beta chains, around 10 million of them shared. Sequencing was performed with immunoSEQ multiplex PCR; in TCRdb, only in-frame clones are kept and a portion is missing. V, J and clone size are taken as reported in that table, and D and trimming were inferred from the DNA itself. The sample shows approximately 75,000 clones, around three quarters of them seen only once. Study outcomes and limitations: Later genetic work tied a missense DCLRE1C variant to beta-chain V and J trimming.

V usage is TRBV29-1 and J usage is TRBJ2-3; 8 bases map to TRBD2. Sequenced sample: PBMCs. The receptor's source is a male donor in good health and CMV-seronegative. CDR3 protein: CSVASGGSTDTQYF. Here the CDR3 DNA reads TGCAGCGTTGCCTCGGGGGGGAGCACAGATACGCAGTATTTT.